The entry below gives a single T cell receptor beta chain sequence along with its context. This sample was included in a study of blood T cell repertoires in COVID-19. Study-level background: Samples taken during acute and convalescent COVID-19 were collected in the United States, Italy and Spain.

Sequencing was performed with immunoSEQ multiplex PCR; in TCRdb, only in-frame clones are kept and a portion is missing. There are 300,000 to 400,000 clones in the sample; around nine tenths occur only once, and more than 0.95% lies in the top ten. Adults between about 18 and 89 years of age took part from 24 US areas. Clinical histories supplied by participants themselves formed the basis of cohort assignment. Recovered Cohort 3 donors showed two negative PCRs, clearance, or symptom resolution. Losses at the gene ends were 5 bases for V and 5 bases for J; bases not matched to a gene: 11. Germline V gives CDR1 MNHEY, CDR2 SMNVEV (reference sequence). There are 16 residues in the CDR3.

Sequencing was performed on PBMCs or T cells enriched from blood (not recorded which). V usage is TRBV27 and J usage is TRBJ2-7; 11 bases map to TRBD1. This sequence was found in a woman between 18 and 29 years old who had recovered from COVID-19. DNA of the CDR3: TGTGCCAGCAGTCGGTCCGGACAGGGGGCTTTCGACGAGCAGTACTTC. This translates into CASSRSGQGAFDEQYF.